Each of the 18 T cell receptor beta chains below was sequenced from the same sample in a study of control samples from healthy donors and cancer patients. Clones were read by immunoSEQ multiplex PCR, and TCRdb kept only the in-frame ones, dropping some. The sample comprises over 150,000 clones, nearly 90% of which are singletons, and over 1.1% rests with the top ten. Sequenced input: blood. Receptor source: a woman in her forties or fifties in good health.

This clone was detected a few times. The chain carries TRBV7-9 and TRBJ2-7, with unresolved D. V was pared by 7 bases and J by 6 bases, with 16 bases between. Germline CDR1 SEHNR, CDR2 FQNEAQ (reference sequence). The CDR3 is made up of 13 amino acids. The CDR3 region has the DNA TGTGCCAGCAACATGTTAGGGCACCGCGAGCAGTACTTC. Protein product: CASNMLGHREQYF.

This rearrangement joins TRBV29-1 to TRBJ2-3; D ambiguous. V was trimmed by 4 bases and J by 2 bases, leaving 4 bases between them. Germline CDR1 reads SQVTM; CDR2 reads ANQGSEA. The CDR3 has 11 residues. The CDR3 DNA reads as TGCAGCGTTGGGGCCACAGATACGCAGTATTTT. Translated: CSVGATDTQYF.

This chain joins TRBV4-3 and TRBJ2-1, with 9 nucleotides matching TRBD2. Unmatched junction bases numbered 14, after V lost 0 bases and J lost 2 bases. Germline V gene sequence: CDR1 LGHNA, CDR2 YSLEER. The CDR3 spans 20 residues. The CDR3 is CASSQERPRGAGGTYNEQFF. Here the CDR3 DNA reads TGCGCCAGCAGCCAAGAACGGCCCCGGGGGGCGGGAGGGACCTACAATGAGCAGTTCTTC.

This chain's CDR3 is CASSYAQYEQYF. The CDR3 DNA reads as TGTGCCAGCAGTTACGCCCAATACGAGCAGTACTTC. The chain carries TRBV28 and TRBJ2-7; D not resolved. Trimming took 4 bases from V and 4 from J, leaving 8 bases between them. Per the germline V gene, CDR1 is MDHEN and CDR2 is SYDVKM. This CDR3 has 12 amino acids.

The chain carries TRBV18 and TRBJ2-2; D is ambiguous. Germline V CDR1 and CDR2: KGHSH, LQKENI. V was pared by 8 bases and J by 1 base, with 8 bases between. The CDR3 is 13 residues long. The CDR3 reads CASTRQNTGELFF. For the CDR3, the DNA is TGTGCCAGCACCAGACAGAACACCGGGGAGCTGTTTTTT.

Written as DNA, the CDR3 is TGTGCCAGCCGGACAGATTATAATTCACCCCTCCACTTT. This codes for CASRTDYNSPLHF. The V gene is TRBV7-3, the J gene TRBJ1-6; tentatively, D is TRBD1 (6 bases). The CDR3 sequence is 13 residues long. V lost 8 bases to trimming and J lost 4 bases, with 9 bases between them. Germline V lookup: CDR1 SGHTA, CDR2 FQGTGA. Complete variable domain (other parts from reference TRBV7-3 and TRBJ1-6): GAGVSQTPSNKVTEKGKYVELRCDPISGHTALYWYRQSLGQGPEFLIYFQGTGAADDSGLPNDRFFAVRPEGSVSTLKIQRTERGDSAVYLCASRTDYNSPLHFGNGTRLTVT.

The chain employs TRBV7-9 and TRBJ1-6, with 7 bases aligning to TRBD1. The junction had 3 bases not matched to a gene; V was cut back by 2 bases and J by 8 bases. The CDR3 length is 14 residues. Germline V gene sequence: CDR1 SEHNR, CDR2 FQNEAQ (reference sequence). The DNA of the CDR3 is TGTGCCAGCAGCTTATCGCAGGGGGATTCACCCCTCCACTTT. Amino acid sequence: CASSLSQGDSPLHF.

The J gene is TRBJ2-6, the V gene TRBV5-1, with 9 bases identical to TRBD2. Germline loops: CDR1 SGHRS, CDR2 YFSETQ. V lost 4 bases and J lost 1; bases outside the gene matches: 3. This CDR3 has 16 residues. This CDR3 is CASSPAGGSGANVLTF. CDR3 in DNA: TGCGCCAGCAGCCCTGCGGGGGGGTCTGGGGCCAACGTCCTGACTTTC.

This clone occurred a few times. The gene calls are TRBV13 and TRBJ1-1; D is uncertain. Germline values: CDR1 PRHDT, CDR2 FYEKMQ (reference sequence). This CDR3 contains 14 residues. The V and J ends lost 4 bases and 3 bases respectively, with 12 bases between them. The CDR3 sequence is CASSSPPRDTEAFF. The CDR3 DNA sequence: TGTGCCAGCAGCTCGCCCCCTCGGGACACTGAAGCTTTCTTT.

The chain recombines TRBV3-1 (or the pseudogene TRBV3-2) with TRBJ1-1, with D possibly being TRBD1 (6 bases). CDR1 and CDR2 (germline): LGHDT, YNNKEL (reference sequence). V lost 1 base and J lost 7, with 10 bases in between. The CDR3 contains 13 residues. The CDR3 region is CASSQGTAGEAFF. DNA for the CDR3: TGTGCCAGCAGCCAAGGGACAGCGGGTGAAGCTTTCTTT.

The chain couples TRBV7-2 to TRBJ1-1, with D unclear. V lost 1 base and J 8 bases, leaving 14 bases between the germline ends. CDR1 SGHTA and CDR2 FQGNSA come from the germline V gene. The CDR3 consists of 14 residues. CDR3 sequence (DNA): TGTGCCAGCAGCTTAGACGGGGAAGGATTCGAAGCTTTCTTT. The encoded protein is CASSLDGEGFEAFF.

The chain carries TRBV19 and TRBJ1-1; D ambiguous. The CDR3 is 11 residues long. Trimming pared 5 bases from V and 8 bases from J, leaving 9 bases between. Per the germline V gene, CDR1 is LNHDA and CDR2 is SQIVND (reference sequence). CDR3 sequence reads: CASSFITEAFF. In DNA, the CDR3 is TGTGCCAGTAGTTTTATCACCGAAGCTTTCTTT.

Turning to this clone: Germline is not matched at one junction end, which may reflect a read error. J is TRBJ2-7 and V is TRBV7-2, with 8 bases fitting TRBD1. This CDR3 has 15 amino acids. CDR1 SGHTA and CDR2 FQGNSA come from the germline V gene. The CDR3 protein is CASRLETDRAYEQYF. The DNA of the CDR3 is TGTGCCAGCAGATTAGAAACGGACAGGGCCTACGAGCAGTACTTC.

The chain employs TRBV7-8 and TRBJ1-1; possible D gene TRBD1, 5 bases. V was clipped by 0 bases and J by 1 base, with 15 bases between them. This CDR3 has 17 amino acids. CDR1 is SGHVS, CDR2 FQNEAQ, per germline. The CDR3, as DNA: TGTGCCAGCAGCTTAGCAGTCCGCTCGGGGGAGAACACTGAAGCTTTCTTT. Protein product: CASSLAVRSGENTEAFF.

The chain is built from TRBV15 and TRBJ1-2; D not resolved. Trimming removed 3 bases at V and 1 base at J, with 9 bases between. CDR1 and CDR2 from the germline V gene are LNHNV and YYDKDF (reference sequence). This CDR3 spans 14 amino acids. The CDR3: CATSREGINYGYTF. The CDR3 DNA follows: TGTGCCACCAGCAGGGAGGGAATTAACTATGGCTACACCTTC.

Here the CDR3 DNA reads TGCGCCAGCAGCCAAGGCCTAGCGGGGGTGGGAAATGAGCAGTTCTTC. Its protein is CASSQGLAGVGNEQFF. The V call is TRBV4-1, the J call TRBJ2-1, with 10 bases that match TRBD2. CDR3 size: 16 residues. Germline CDR1 reads MGHRA; CDR2 reads YSYEKL. The trim removed 1 base at V and 7 bases at J, leaving 7 bases unmatched.

The gene calls are TRBV2 and TRBJ1-4; 7 bases are a match to TRBD1. Germline CDR1 reads SNHLY; CDR2 reads FYNNEI. V lost 4 bases and J lost 8; bases outside the gene matches: 10. The CDR3 covers 15 residues. CDR3 coding DNA: TGTGCCAGCAGTGGCCTGGATCGGGACAGCGAAAAACTGTTTTTT. Translation: CASSGLDRDSEKLFF.

The chain carries TRBV7-6 and TRBJ2-2; D gene ambiguous. The germline V and J ends were trimmed by 4 bases and 4 bases, with 13 bases remaining between them. CDR1 and CDR2 (germline): SGHVS, FNYEAQ. The CDR3 consists of 15 residues. The CDR3 sequence is CASSSIGSSTGELFF. The DNA for the CDR3 is TGTGCCAGCAGCTCCATAGGGTCGAGCACCGGGGAGCTGTTTTTT.